The clone carrying this T cell receptor beta chain was recorded many times. Ligated cDNA underwent four rounds of PCR with nested alpha and beta constant region primers and SP2. For blood and skin samples, reverse transcription used TCR alpha and beta constant primers. TCRdb reprocessed the 5' RACE reads via MiXCR and lists one record per CDR3 protein. The sample yields more than 60,000 distinct CDR3 sequences, approximately 8% seen once. The sample belongs to a study of naive and memory T cell subsets. Trimming took off 2 bases at V and 2 bases at J, with 17 bases between the two ends. Germline values: CDR1 MNHEY, CDR2 SMNVEV (reference sequence). This CDR3 is built from 17 residues. TCR cDNA received a 3' ligated oligonucleotide that carried a UMI. Whole blood, roughly 2.5 ml, came from adult healthy volunteers.

V gene TRBV27 combines with J gene TRBJ2-3; D might be TRBD2 (5 bases). The sequence was obtained from a female donor in good health. In DNA form, the CDR3 reads TGTGCCAGCAGTTTAATTCGAGCGGTGGGTTTCACAGATACGCAGTATTTT. Translating it yields CASSLIRAVGFTDTQYF.